This T cell receptor (beta chain) was observed in a study of shared T cell receptors in the human thymus. This table comes from immunoSEQ multiplex PCR, and its TCRdb copy is limited to in-frame clones, with some not included. The table shows 450,000 to 650,000 clones, with about four fifths occurring only once. Germline CDR1 GTSNPN, CDR2 SVGIG (reference sequence). CDR3 length equals 19 residues. A remark on this clone: One end of the junction does not line up with germline, which may come from a read error.

Another study also made use of these data, one on human thymus T cells. From that second work: Having surgery to correct congenital heart defects, healthy Finnish infants acted as the donors. Thymus pieces cut out during corrective heart surgery were the tissue that was used. It looked as if thymic and blood repertoires used V and J genes in a biased way. Related research examined unrelated individuals and reported that their thymic repertoires overlapped highly.

The sequenced sample consisted of thymocytes. The V call is TRBV30, the J call TRBJ1-2, with a tentative D call TRBD1 (6 bases). The source of this sequence is a boy in the first two years of life with a congenital heart defect. Written as DNA, the CDR3 is TGTGTCTGGAGTGCAACGACCCGGGACACAATTTCAAGGAACTATGGCTACACCTTC. As protein: CVWSATTRDTISRNYGYTF.